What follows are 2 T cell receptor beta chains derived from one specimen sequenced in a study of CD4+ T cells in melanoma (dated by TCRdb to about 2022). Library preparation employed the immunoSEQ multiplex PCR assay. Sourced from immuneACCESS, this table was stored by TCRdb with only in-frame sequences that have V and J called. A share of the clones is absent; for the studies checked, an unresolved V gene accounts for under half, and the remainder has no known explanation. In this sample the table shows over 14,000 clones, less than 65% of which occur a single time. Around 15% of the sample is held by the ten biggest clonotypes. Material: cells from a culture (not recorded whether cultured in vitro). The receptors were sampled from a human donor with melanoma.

The CDR3 protein is CASSPGSGGPNEQFF. The CDR3 DNA sequence: TGCGCCAGCAGCCCGGGCTCCGGGGGTCCCAATGAGCAGTTCTTC. This chain uses TRBV4-1 with TRBJ2-1; a weak D match, TRBD2 (6 bases). Per germline, CDR1 MGHRA and CDR2 YSYEKL. V dropped 4 bases and J dropped 6 bases, with 16 bases sitting between them. This CDR3 has 15 amino acids.

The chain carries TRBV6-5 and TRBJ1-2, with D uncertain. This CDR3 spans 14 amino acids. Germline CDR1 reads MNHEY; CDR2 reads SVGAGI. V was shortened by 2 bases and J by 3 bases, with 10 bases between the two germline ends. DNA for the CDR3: TGTGCCAGCAGTTACGAAAGGGCCCACTATGGCTACACCTTC. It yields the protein CASSYERAHYGYTF.